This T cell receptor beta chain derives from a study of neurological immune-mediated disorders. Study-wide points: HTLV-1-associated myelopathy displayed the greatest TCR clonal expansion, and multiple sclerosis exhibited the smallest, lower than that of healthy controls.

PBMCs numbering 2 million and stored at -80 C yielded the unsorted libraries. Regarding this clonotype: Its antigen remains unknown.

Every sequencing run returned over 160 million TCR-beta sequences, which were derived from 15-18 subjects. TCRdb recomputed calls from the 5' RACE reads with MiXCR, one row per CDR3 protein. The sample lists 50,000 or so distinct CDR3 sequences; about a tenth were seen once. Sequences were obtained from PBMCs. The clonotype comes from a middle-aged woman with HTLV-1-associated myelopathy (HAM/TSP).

The CDR3 bases are TGCAGTGCTGGGGGGGCCGGGACTCCCAGACAGTACTTC. This gives the protein CSAGGAGTPRQYF. The V gene is TRBV20-1, the J gene TRBJ2-5, with D perhaps TRBD2 (7 bases). This CDR3 has 13 residues. V was clipped by 5 bases and J by 11 bases, with 21 bases between them. Germline V gene sequence: CDR1 DFQATT, CDR2 SNEGSKA (reference sequence).